Here is one TCR beta chain with its context. The CDR3 has 16 residues. PCR amplification relied on 60 Vbeta primers (plus 13 Jbeta primers). Measured with immunoSEQ multiplex PCR; TCRdb has only the in-frame clones, and not every one. The sample contains roughly 150,000 clones, around 78% of which appear only once. These data are taken from a study of cytomegalovirus exposure and HLA in healthy donors. This sequence joins TRBV21-1 and TRBJ2-2; TRBD2 reflects the table's D call only, with no check against the DNA. TRBV21-1 is labeled a pseudogene. The clonotype comes from a man aged 35-49 years in good health and CMV-seronegative. The sequenced material came from PBMCs. CDR3 sequence: CASSKRLAGRTGELFF. CDR3 DNA: TGTGCCAGCAGCAAAAGGCTAGCGGGACGTACCGGGGAGCTGTTTTTT.